The rows below give T cell receptor beta chains drawn from one sample of a study of beta chain features in type 1 diabetes. Libraries were prepared by immunoSEQ multiplex PCR; TCRdb keeps only in-frame clonotypes and omits some of them. Of roughly 730,000 clones in the sample, about an eighth were seen once. The sample comprised naive CD4+ T cells from blood. These receptors were obtained from a young man with type 1 diabetes. CDR3s include the opening cysteine and the closing phenylalanine or tryptophan. Fields, in order: clone size, V gene, D gene, J gene, CDR3 protein, CDR3 DNA. D genes are given only for firm matches. Rows may omit the clone size; those that give it use once, few, many or a size class.

-	TRBV9	TRBD2	TRBJ2-5	CASSVGGLAGGVTQYF	TGTGCCAGCAGCGTAGGAGGACTAGCGGGGGGCGTGACCCAGTACTTC
few	TRBV11-2	TRBD2	TRBJ2-7	CASSLGTSGVVYEQYF	TGTGCCAGCAGCTTAGGCACTAGCGGCGTCGTCTACGAGCAGTACTTC
-	TRBV2	-	TRBJ2-7	CASSEEAGSAYEQYF	TGTGCCAGCAGTGAAGAGGCGGGGAGCGCCTACGAGCAGTACTTC
-	TRBV4-1	-	TRBJ2-7	CASSQGPADEQYF	TGCGCCAGCAGCCAAGGACCGGCGGACGAGCAGTACTTC
-	TRBV25-1	-	TRBJ1-2	CASSRGPRAHGYTF	TGTGCCAGCAGTCGGGGGCCCAGAGCCCACGGCTACACCTTC
few	TRBV30	-	TRBJ2-7	CAWSVGQYEQYF	TGTGCCTGGAGTGTAGGACAGTACGAGCAGTACTTC
few	TRBV5-4	TRBD1	TRBJ1-4	CASSSTGATNEKLFF	TGTGCCAGCAGCTCTACAGGGGCAACGAATGAAAAACTGTTTTTT
few	TRBV18	-	TRBJ1-1	CASSLGQSEAFF	TGTGCCAGCTCCCTTGGACAGTCTGAAGCTTTCTTT
few	TRBV7-9	-	TRBJ1-1	CASSLPQRLGNTEAFF	TGTGCCAGCAGCCTACCTCAGCGGTTGGGGAACACTGAAGCTTTCTTT
-	TRBV7-6	TRBD1	TRBJ2-3	CASSLGTGTDTQYF	TGTGCCAGCAGCCTCGGGACAGGCACAGATACGCAGTATTTT
-	TRBV9	-	TRBJ1-1	CASSSHGTEAFF	TGTGCCAGCAGCTCCCACGGCACTGAAGCTTTCTTT
-	TRBV5-1	TRBD1	TRBJ1-3	CASRQGAIGNTIYF	TGCGCCAGCCGACAGGGGGCAATTGGAAACACCATATATTTT
-	TRBV11-2	TRBD1	TRBJ2-7	CASRAVGTGQSYEQYF	TGTGCCAGCAGGGCCGTAGGGACAGGACAATCCTACGAGCAGTACTTC
-	TRBV10-3	-	TRBJ2-1	CAISGGTANNEQFF	TGTGCCATCAGTGGCGGGACAGCCAACAATGAGCAGTTCTTC